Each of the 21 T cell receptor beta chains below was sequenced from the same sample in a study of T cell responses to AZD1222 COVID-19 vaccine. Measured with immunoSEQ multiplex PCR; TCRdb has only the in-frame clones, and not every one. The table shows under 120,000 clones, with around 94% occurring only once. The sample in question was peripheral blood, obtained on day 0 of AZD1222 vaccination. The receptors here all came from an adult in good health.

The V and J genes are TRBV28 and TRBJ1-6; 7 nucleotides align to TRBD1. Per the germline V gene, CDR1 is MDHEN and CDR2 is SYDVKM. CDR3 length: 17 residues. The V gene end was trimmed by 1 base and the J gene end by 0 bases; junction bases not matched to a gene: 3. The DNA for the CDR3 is TGTGCCAGCAGTTTATTCAGGGGGAGCTCCTATAATTCACCCCTCCACTTT. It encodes CASSLFRGSSYNSPLHF.

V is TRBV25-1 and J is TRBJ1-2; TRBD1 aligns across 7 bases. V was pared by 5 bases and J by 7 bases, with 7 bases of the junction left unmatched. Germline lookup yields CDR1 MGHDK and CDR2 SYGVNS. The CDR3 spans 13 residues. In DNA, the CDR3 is TGTGCCAGCAGTCGACAGGGAGTAGGTGGCTACACCTTC. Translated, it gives CASSRQGVGGYTF.

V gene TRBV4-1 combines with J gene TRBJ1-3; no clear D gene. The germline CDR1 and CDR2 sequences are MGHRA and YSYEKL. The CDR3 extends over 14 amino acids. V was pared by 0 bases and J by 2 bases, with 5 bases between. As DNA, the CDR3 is TGCGCCAGCAGCCAAGATTTCCCTGGAAACACCATATATTTT. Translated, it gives CASSQDFPGNTIYF.

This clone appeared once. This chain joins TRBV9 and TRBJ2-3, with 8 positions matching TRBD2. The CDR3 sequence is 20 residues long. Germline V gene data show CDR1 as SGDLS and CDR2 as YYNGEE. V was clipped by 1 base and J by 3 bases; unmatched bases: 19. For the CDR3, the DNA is TGTGCCAGCAGCGTATTCTACGGGGCGGGAGCGGGGGCGATGACAGATACGCAGTATTTT. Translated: CASSVFYGAGAGAMTDTQYF.

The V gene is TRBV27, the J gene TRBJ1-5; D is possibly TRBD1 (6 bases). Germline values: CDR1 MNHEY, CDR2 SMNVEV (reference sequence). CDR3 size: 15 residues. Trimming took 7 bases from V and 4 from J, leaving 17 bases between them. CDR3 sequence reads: CASTLVGGGNQPQHF. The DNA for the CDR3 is TGTGCCAGCACCCTCGTAGGGGGGGGAAATCAGCCCCAGCATTTT.

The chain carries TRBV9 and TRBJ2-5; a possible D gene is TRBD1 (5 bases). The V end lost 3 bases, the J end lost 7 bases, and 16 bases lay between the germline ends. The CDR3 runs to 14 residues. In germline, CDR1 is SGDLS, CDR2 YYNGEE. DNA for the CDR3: TGTGCCAGCAGCGCCGACAGCTTAATAGGGACCCAGTACTTC. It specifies CASSADSLIGTQYF.

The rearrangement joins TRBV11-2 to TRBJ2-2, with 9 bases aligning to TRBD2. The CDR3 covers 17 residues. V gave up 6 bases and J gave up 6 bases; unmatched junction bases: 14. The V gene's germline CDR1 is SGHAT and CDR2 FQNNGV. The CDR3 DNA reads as TGTGCCAGCAGGTCGCCCTTATTAGCGGGAGCTCCCGGGGAGCTGTTTTTT. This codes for CASRSPLLAGAPGELFF.

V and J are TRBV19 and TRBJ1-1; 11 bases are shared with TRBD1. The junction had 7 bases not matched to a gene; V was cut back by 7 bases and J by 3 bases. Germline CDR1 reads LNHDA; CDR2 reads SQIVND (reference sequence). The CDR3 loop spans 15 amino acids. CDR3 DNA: TGTGCCAGTACCTGGCCGGGACAGGGGGACACTGAAGCTTTCTTT. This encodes CASTWPGQGDTEAFF.

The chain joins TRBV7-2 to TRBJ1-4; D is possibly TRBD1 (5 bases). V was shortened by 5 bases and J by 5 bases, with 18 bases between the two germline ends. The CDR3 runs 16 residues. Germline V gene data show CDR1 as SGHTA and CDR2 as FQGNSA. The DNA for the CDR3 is TGTGCCAGCAGCCTTCAACCCACGGGACGAAATGAAAAACTGTTTTTT. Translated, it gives CASSLQPTGRNEKLFF.

In DNA, the CDR3 is TGTGCCAGCACCCCGGGGAGCTCCTACGAGCAGTACTTC. Protein sequence: CASTPGSSYEQYF. The J gene is TRBJ2-7, the V gene TRBV7-9; the D gene is possibly TRBD2 (5 bases). The germline gives CDR1 SEHNR, CDR2 FQNEAQ (reference sequence). Between the trimmed V and J ends, which lost 7 bases and 0 bases, there was a span of 10 bases. This CDR3 spans 13 amino acids. Drawing the rest from reference TRBV7-9 and TRBJ2-7, the complete variable domain is DTGVSQNPRHKITKRGQNVTFRCDPISEHNRLYWYRQTLGQGPEFLTYFQNEAQLEKSRLLSDRFSAERPKGSFSTLEIQRTEQGDSAMYLCASTPGSSYEQYFGPGTRLTVT.

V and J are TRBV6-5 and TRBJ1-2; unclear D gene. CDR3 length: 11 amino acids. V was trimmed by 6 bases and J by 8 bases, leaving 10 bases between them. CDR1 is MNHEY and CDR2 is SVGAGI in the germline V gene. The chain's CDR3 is CASSDLRGYTF. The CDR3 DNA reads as TGTGCCAGCAGCGACCTTAGAGGCTACACCTTC.

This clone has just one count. The CDR3 here is CASSSPNTNYEQYF. CDR3 in DNA: TGTGCCAGCAGTTCGCCAAATACAAACTACGAGCAGTACTTC. The chain uses TRBV28 and TRBJ2-7; D is unclear. Germline V lookup: CDR1 MDHEN, CDR2 SYDVKM. Trimming took 4 bases from V and 3 from J, leaving 13 bases between them. The CDR3 contains 14 residues.

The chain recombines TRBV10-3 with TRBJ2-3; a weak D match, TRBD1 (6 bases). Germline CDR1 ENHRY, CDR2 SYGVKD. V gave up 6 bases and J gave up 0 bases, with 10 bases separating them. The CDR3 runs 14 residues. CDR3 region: CAIREGQSTDTQYF. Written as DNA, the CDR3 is TGTGCCATCAGAGAAGGACAGAGCACAGATACGCAGTATTTT.

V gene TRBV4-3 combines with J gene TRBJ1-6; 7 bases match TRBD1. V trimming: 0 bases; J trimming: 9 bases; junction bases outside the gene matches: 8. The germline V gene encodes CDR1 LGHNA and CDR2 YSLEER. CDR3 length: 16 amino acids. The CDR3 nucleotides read TGCGCCAGCAGCCAAGATTACGAGGGGGCGCGTTCACCCCTCCACTTT. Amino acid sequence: CASSQDYEGARSPLHF.

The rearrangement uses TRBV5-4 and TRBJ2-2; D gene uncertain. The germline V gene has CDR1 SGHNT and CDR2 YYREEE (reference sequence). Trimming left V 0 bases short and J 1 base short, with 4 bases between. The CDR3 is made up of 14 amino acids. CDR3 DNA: TGTGCCAGCAGCTTGGAAGGGAACACCGGGGAGCTGTTTTTT. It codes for CASSLEGNTGELFF.

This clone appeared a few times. The CDR3 here is CASSLEPLSNQPQHF. CDR3 bases: TGTGCCAGTAGTCTCGAACCTCTTAGCAATCAGCCCCAGCATTTT. This chain connects TRBV19 to TRBJ1-5; D is ambiguous. The CDR3 loop spans 15 amino acids. The germline V gene encodes CDR1 LNHDA and CDR2 SQIVND (reference sequence). The V end lost 5 bases, the J end lost 0 bases, and 11 bases lay between the germline ends. The full variable domain, rest sourced from reference TRBV19 and TRBJ1-5, is DGGITQSPKYLFRKEGQNVTLSCEQNLNHDAMYWYRQDPGQGLRLIYYSQIVNDFQKGDIAEGYSVSREKKESFPLTVTSAQKNPTAFYLCASSLEPLSNQPQHFGDGTRLSIL.

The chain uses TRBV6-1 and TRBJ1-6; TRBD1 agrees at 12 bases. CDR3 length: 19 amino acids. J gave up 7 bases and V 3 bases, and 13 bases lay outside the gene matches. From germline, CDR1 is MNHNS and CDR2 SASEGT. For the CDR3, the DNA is TGTGCCAGCAGTGATGCGGGACAGGGGGCCCCCGCTTGGAATTCACCCCTCCACTTT. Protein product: CASSDAGQGAPAWNSPLHF.

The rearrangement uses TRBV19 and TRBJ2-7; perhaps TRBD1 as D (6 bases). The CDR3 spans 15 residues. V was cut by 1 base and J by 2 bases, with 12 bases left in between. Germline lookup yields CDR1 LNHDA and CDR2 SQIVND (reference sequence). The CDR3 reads CASSIGGPGPYEQYF. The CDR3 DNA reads TGTGCCAGTAGTATAGGGGGGCCTGGACCCTACGAGCAGTACTTC.

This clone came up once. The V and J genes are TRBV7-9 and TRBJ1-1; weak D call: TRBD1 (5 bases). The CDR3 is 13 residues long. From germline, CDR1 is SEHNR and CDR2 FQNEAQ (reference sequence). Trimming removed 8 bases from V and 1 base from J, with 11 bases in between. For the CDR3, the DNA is TGTGCCAGCCGGGCGGGGCCGAACACTGAAGCTTTCTTT. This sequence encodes CASRAGPNTEAFF.

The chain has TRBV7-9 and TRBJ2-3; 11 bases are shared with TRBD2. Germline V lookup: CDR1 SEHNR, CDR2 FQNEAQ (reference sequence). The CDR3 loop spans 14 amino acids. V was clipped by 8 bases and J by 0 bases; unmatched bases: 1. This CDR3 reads CASLAGGSTDTQYF. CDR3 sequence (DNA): TGTGCCAGCCTAGCGGGGGGAAGCACAGATACGCAGTATTTT.

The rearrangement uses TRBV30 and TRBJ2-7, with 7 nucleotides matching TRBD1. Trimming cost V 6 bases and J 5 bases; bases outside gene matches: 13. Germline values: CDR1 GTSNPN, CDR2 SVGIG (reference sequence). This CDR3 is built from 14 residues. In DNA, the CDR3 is TGTGCCTGCAACCTCAGAGGGGGCCCCGACGAGCAGTACTTC. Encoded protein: CACNLRGGPDEQYF.